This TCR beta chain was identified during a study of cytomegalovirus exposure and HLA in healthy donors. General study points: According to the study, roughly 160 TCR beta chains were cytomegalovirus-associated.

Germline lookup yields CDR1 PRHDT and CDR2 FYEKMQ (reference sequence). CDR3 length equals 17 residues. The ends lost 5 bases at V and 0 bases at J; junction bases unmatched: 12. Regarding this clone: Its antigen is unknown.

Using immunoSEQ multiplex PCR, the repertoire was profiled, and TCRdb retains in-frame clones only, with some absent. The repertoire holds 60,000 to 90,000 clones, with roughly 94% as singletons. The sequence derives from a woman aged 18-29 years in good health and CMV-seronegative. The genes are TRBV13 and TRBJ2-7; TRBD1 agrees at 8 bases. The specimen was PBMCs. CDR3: CASSQKTRDRSSYEQYF. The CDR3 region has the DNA TGTGCCAGCAGCCAAAAAACCCGGGACAGGAGCTCCTACGAGCAGTACTTC.